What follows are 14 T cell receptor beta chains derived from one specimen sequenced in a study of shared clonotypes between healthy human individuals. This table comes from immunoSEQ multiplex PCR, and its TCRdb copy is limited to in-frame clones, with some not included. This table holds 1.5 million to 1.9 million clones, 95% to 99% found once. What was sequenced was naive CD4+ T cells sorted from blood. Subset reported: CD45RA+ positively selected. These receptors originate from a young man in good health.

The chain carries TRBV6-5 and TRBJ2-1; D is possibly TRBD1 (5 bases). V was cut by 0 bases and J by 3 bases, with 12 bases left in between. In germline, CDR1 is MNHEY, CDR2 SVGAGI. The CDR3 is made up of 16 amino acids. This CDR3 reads CASSYSVGQNYNEQFF. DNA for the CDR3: TGTGCCAGCAGTTACTCGGTAGGACAAAACTACAATGAGCAGTTCTTC.

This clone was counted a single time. CDR3 bases: TGCGCCAGCACTCCGGGACTAGCGGGATCTGGCGAGCAGTACTTC. Translated: CASTPGLAGSGEQYF. The V and J genes are TRBV5-1 and TRBJ2-7; 13 positions agree with TRBD2. This CDR3 spans 15 amino acids. The trim removed 6 bases at V and 6 bases at J, leaving 9 bases unmatched. Germline lookup yields CDR1 SGHRS and CDR2 YFSETQ.

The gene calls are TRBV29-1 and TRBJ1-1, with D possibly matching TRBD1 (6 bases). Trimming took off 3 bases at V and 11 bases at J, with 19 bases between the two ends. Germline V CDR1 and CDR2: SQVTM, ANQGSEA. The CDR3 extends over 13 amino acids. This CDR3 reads CSVEGGDTTKAFF. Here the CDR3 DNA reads TGCAGCGTTGAGGGGGGGGACACCACGAAGGCTTTCTTT.

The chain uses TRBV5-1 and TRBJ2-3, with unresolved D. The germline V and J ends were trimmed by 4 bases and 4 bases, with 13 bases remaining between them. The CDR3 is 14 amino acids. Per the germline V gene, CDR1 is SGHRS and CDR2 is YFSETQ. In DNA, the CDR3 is TGCGCCAGCAGCCCCCTGATCCAAGCAGATACGCAGTATTTT. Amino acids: CASSPLIQADTQYF.

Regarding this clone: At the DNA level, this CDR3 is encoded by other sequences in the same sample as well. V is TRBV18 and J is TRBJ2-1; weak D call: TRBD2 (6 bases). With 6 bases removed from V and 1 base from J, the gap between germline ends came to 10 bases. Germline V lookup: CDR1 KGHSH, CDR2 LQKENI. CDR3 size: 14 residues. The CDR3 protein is CASSPGLSYNEQFF. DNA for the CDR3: TGTGCCAGCTCCCCCGGACTATCCTACAATGAGCAGTTCTTC.

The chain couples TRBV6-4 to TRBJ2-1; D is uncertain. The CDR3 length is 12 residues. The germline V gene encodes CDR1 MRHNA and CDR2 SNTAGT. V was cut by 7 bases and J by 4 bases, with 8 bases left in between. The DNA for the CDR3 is TGTGCCAGCACCCCCGTTTACAATGAGCAGTTCTTC. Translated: CASTPVYNEQFF.

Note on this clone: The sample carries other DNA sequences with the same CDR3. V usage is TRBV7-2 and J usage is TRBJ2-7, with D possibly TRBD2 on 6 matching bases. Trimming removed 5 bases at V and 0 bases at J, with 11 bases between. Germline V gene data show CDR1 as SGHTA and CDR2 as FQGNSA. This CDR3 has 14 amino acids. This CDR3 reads CASSPRRDSYEQYF. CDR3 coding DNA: TGTGCCAGCAGCCCAAGGCGGGACTCCTACGAGCAGTACTTC.

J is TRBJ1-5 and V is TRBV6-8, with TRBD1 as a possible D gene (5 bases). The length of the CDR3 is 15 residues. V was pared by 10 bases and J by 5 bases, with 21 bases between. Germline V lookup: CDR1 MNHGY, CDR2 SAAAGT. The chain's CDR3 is CATLRDSPFHQPQHF. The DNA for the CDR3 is TGTGCCACCCTCAGGGACTCCCCTTTCCATCAGCCCCAGCATTTT.

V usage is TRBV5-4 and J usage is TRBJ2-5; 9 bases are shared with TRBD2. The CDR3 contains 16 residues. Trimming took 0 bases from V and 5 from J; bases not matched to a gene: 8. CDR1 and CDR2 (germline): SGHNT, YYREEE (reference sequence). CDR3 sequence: CASSLVPAGGGETQYF. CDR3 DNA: TGTGCCAGCAGCTTGGTGCCAGCGGGAGGAGGGGAGACCCAGTACTTC.

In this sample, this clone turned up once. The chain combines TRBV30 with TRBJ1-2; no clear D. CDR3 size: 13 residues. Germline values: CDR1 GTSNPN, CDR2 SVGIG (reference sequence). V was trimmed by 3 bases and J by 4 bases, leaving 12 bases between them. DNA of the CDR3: TGTGCCTGGAGGGGCCTTCGCGGCTATGGCTACACCTTC. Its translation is CAWRGLRGYGYTF.

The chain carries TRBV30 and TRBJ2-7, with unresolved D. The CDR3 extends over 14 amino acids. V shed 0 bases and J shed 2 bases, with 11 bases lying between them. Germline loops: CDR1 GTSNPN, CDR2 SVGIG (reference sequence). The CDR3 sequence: CAWSVPRKAYEQYF. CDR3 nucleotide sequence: TGTGCCTGGAGTGTCCCTCGGAAAGCCTACGAGCAGTACTTC.

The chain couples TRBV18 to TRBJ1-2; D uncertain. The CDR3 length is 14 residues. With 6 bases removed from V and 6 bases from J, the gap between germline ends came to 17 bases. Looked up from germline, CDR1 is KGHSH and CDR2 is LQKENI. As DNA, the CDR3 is TGTGCCAGCTCCCCAGCCGACAACGATGATGGCTACACCTTC. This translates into CASSPADNDDGYTF.

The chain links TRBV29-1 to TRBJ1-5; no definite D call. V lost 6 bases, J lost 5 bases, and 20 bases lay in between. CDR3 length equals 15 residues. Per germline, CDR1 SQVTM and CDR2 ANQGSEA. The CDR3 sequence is CSVAQSSTADQPQHF. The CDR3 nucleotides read TGCAGCGTCGCCCAATCATCCACAGCAGATCAGCCCCAGCATTTT.

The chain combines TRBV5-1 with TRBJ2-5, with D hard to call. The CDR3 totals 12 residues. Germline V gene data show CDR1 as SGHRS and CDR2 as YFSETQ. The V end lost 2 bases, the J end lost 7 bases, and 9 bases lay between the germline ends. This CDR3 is CASSFPGLTQYF. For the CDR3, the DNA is TGCGCCAGCAGCTTTCCGGGTTTGACCCAGTACTTC.